This TCR beta chain was captured in a study of cytomegalovirus exposure and HLA in healthy donors. Study-wide points: Later analysis identified several of the most significant clusters that appeared linked to common viral pathogens. For most subjects, TCR beta sequences were reported to predict HLA-A and HLA-B alleles with accuracy.

The V segment lost 4 bases and the J segment 7 bases; nucleotides outside the gene matches: 11. This CDR3 spans 15 amino acids. Germline V CDR1 and CDR2: SGHKS, YYEKEE (reference sequence). Only one count was recorded for this clone. What it recognizes is unknown. 60 Vbeta and 13 Jbeta primers were used in PCR. The table came from immunoSEQ multiplex PCR; TCRdb's copy has only in-frame clones and leaves some out. The repertoire includes about 190,000 clones, less than 85% of them detected once, and around 0.69% sits in the top ten. The chain carries TRBV5-5 and TRBJ2-7, with 10 bases aligning to TRBD1. The source material was PBMCs. The source of this sequence is a boy aged 5 to 17 in good health and CMV-seronegative. The CDR3 sequence is CASSAMTGGALEQYF. The DNA for the CDR3 is TGTGCCAGCAGCGCAATGACAGGGGGCGCTCTTGAGCAGTACTTC. The whole variable domain, remainder taken from reference TRBV5-5 and TRBJ2-7, is DAGVTQSPTHLIKTRGQQVTLRCSPISGHKSVSWYQQVLGQGPQFIFQYYEKEERGRGNFPDRFSARQFPNYSSELNVNALLLGDSALYLCASSAMTGGALEQYFGPGTRLTVT.